This TCR beta chain stems from a study of OX40 agonist ivuxolimab in advanced cancers. Study details: With a range of 23 to 79, age averaged 60 years, and about 83% were male.

Study findings and constraints: CD4+ T cells averaged fewer expanded clones than CD8+ T cells.

Here immunoSEQ multiplex PCR was the method, and the copy in TCRdb shows in-frame clones only, minus some. Here the sample spans 130,000 or so clones, 90% being singletons. On this clone itself: Its antigen is as yet unknown.

Germline loops: CDR1 SGHVS, CDR2 FNYEAQ. The CDR3 spans 14 residues. Trimming cost V 2 bases and J 6 bases, with 10 bases left between them. Baseline was the first blood sampling point, followed by cycle 4 day 1 and cycle 7 day 1. The receptor comes from an adult with an advanced solid tumor such as melanoma, head and neck, liver or kidney cancer. This specimen was CD4+ or CD8+ T cells sorted from blood, taken in a trial of the OX40 agonist ivuxolimab. This chain links TRBV7-6 with TRBJ1-4, with a tentative D call TRBD1 (6 bases). The CDR3 region is CASSLRGDDEKLFF. The CDR3 DNA is TGTGCCAGCAGCTTAAGGGGGGATGATGAAAAACTGTTTTTT.